The 13 T cell receptor beta chains given below trace back to one sample, sequenced in a study of cytomegalovirus exposure and HLA in healthy donors. Researchers ran the PCR with 60 Vbeta and 13 Jbeta primers. Clones were read by immunoSEQ multiplex PCR, and TCRdb kept only the in-frame ones, dropping some. The data hold under 150,000 clones, with 75% to 85% observed a single time. Sequencing was done on a sample of PBMCs. Every receptor here comes from a man aged 50 to 59 in good health and CMV-seronegative.

This chain connects TRBV9 to TRBJ1-1; a possible D gene is TRBD1 (5 bases). The V end was cut by 0 bases, the J end by 9 bases, with 12 bases between. Germline CDR1 and CDR2: SGDLS and YYNGEE. The CDR3 covers 13 residues. For the CDR3, the DNA is TGTGCCAGCAGCGTAGAGGACACAGGAAAAGCTTTCTTT. As protein: CASSVEDTGKAFF.

The chain employs TRBV9 and TRBJ1-1, with 10 nucleotides matching TRBD1. Per germline, CDR1 SGDLS and CDR2 YYNGEE. V dropped 4 bases and J dropped 11; count of bases not matched to a gene: 14. The CDR3 length is 15 residues. For the CDR3, the DNA is TGTGCCAGCAGCCCCCGTCCCGGGACAGGGGTTGTCGCTTTCTTT. This gives the protein CASSPRPGTGVVAFF.

The chain combines TRBV5-6 with TRBJ1-1; 9 bases are shared with TRBD1. The CDR3 spans 16 residues. The V segment lost 3 bases and the J segment 0 bases; nucleotides outside the gene matches: 6. Germline assignment: CDR1 SGHDT and CDR2 YYEEEE. The CDR3 is CASSSYRGPVNTEAFF. CDR3 DNA sequence: TGTGCCAGCAGCTCTTACAGGGGGCCGGTGAACACTGAAGCTTTCTTT.

The rearrangement uses TRBV20-1 and TRBJ1-2; 7 bases map to TRBD1. Germline-derived CDR1 and CDR2 are DFQATT and SNEGSKA (reference sequence). The CDR3 length is 11 residues. CDR3 nucleotide sequence: TGCAGGCCGGGACAGATAGCTGGCTACACCTTC. It yields the protein CRPGQIAGYTF.

This chain connects TRBV5-4 to TRBJ2-3; 8 positions agree with TRBD1. J was trimmed by 4 bases and V by 0 bases; bases with no gene match: 4. Germline V gene lookup returns CDR1 SGHNT and CDR2 YYREEE (reference sequence). The CDR3 sequence is 15 residues long. The CDR3 DNA follows: TGTGCCAGCAGCTTGGCCCAGGGGGCTTCAGATACGCAGTATTTT. This encodes CASSLAQGASDTQYF.

This clone was found a few times. The chain has TRBV6-6 and TRBJ1-1; D is ambiguous. This CDR3 comprises 14 residues. CDR1 and CDR2 (germline): MNHNY, SVGAGI (reference sequence). The V and J ends lost 2 bases and 5 bases respectively, with 12 bases between them. CDR3 region: CASSYTSSDTEAFF. DNA of the CDR3: TGTGCCAGCAGTTACACATCGTCCGATACTGAAGCTTTCTTT.

The genes are TRBV11-2 and TRBJ2-1, with 7 bases lining up with TRBD2. J gave up 8 bases and V 5 bases, and 12 bases lay outside the gene matches. The CDR3 has 15 residues. Germline values: CDR1 SGHAT, CDR2 FQNNGV. CDR3 coding DNA: TGTGCCAGCAGCGCTCGGACTAGTCCCCAAGATGAGCAGTTCTTC. Translation gives CASSARTSPQDEQFF.

This chain uses TRBV5-6 with TRBJ2-7, with 7 bases that match TRBD1. The CDR3 loop spans 15 amino acids. Trimming took 4 bases from V and 2 from J; bases not matched to a gene: 9. The germline CDR1 and CDR2 sequences are SGHDT and YYEEEE. The CDR3 loop reads CASSPVGDSTYEQYF. DNA for the CDR3: TGTGCCAGCAGCCCGGTGGGGGACAGTACCTACGAGCAGTACTTC. The full variable domain, completed using reference TRBV5-6 and TRBJ2-7, is DAGVTQSPTHLIKTRGQQVTLRCSPKSGHDTVSWYQQALGQGPQFIFQYYEEEERQRGNFPDRFSGHQFPNYSSELNVNALLLGDSALYLCASSPVGDSTYEQYFGPGTRLTVT.

CDR3 coding DNA: TGTGCCAGCAGCCCAAGGGTAGCGGGGTACTCCTACAATGAGCAGTTCTTC. Amino acid sequence: CASSPRVAGYSYNEQFF. This rearrangement joins TRBV5-8 to TRBJ2-1, with 8 positions matching TRBD2. The CDR3 totals 17 residues. The germline CDR1 and CDR2 sequences are SGHTS and YDEGEE. The ends lost 4 bases at V and 0 bases at J; junction bases unmatched: 9.

This chain links TRBV2 with TRBJ2-7; no clear D gene. The CDR3 consists of 15 residues. The V end lost 1 base, the J end lost 5 bases, and 15 bases lay between the germline ends. Germline assignment: CDR1 SNHLY and CDR2 FYNNEI. The CDR3: CASSEGLSLLDEQYF. CDR3 DNA sequence: TGTGCCAGCAGTGAAGGTCTATCCCTCCTCGACGAGCAGTACTTC.

This CDR3 reads CASSQGTRGETQYF. The DNA of the CDR3 is TGTGCCAGCAGCCAAGGGACTAGGGGAGAGACCCAGTACTTC. The chain links TRBV7-8 to TRBJ2-5; TRBD2 aligns across 8 bases. CDR1 and CDR2 from the germline V gene are SGHVS and FQNEAQ. The CDR3 covers 14 residues. After removal of 5 bases from V and 4 bases from J, the junction contained 6 bases not matched to a gene.

This sequence joins TRBV6-1 and TRBJ2-3; D possibly corresponds to TRBD2 (5 bases). Germline CDR1 is MNHNS and CDR2 is SASEGT. This CDR3 has 11 amino acids. V dropped 7 bases and J dropped 4 bases, with 6 bases sitting between them. The CDR3 region has the DNA TGTGCCAGCACGGAGGCAGATACGCAGTATTTT. As protein: CASTEADTQYF.

The V gene is TRBV9, the J gene TRBJ1-1, with 7 positions matching TRBD1. The CDR3 is 16 residues long. Trimming removed 0 bases from V and 4 bases from J; junction bases left unmatched: 9. Looked up from germline, CDR1 is SGDLS and CDR2 is YYNGEE. CDR3 in amino acids: CASSVGRGLLGTEAFF. In DNA, the CDR3 is TGTGCCAGCAGCGTAGGCAGGGGGTTATTGGGCACTGAAGCTTTCTTT.